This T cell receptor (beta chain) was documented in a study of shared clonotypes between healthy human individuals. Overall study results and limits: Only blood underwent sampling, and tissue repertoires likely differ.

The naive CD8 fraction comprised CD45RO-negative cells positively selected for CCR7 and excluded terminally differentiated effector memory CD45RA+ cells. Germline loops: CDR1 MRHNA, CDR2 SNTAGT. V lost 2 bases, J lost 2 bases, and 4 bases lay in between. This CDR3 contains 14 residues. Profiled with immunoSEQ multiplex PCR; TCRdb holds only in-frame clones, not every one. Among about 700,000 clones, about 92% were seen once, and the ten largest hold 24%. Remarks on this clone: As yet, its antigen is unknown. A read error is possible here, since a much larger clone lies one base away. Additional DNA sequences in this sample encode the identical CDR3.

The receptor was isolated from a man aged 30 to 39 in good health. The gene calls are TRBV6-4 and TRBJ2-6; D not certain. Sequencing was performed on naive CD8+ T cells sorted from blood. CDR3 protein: CASSDGAGANVLTF. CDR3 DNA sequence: TGTGCCAGCAGTGACGGGGCTGGGGCCAACGTCCTGACTTTC.